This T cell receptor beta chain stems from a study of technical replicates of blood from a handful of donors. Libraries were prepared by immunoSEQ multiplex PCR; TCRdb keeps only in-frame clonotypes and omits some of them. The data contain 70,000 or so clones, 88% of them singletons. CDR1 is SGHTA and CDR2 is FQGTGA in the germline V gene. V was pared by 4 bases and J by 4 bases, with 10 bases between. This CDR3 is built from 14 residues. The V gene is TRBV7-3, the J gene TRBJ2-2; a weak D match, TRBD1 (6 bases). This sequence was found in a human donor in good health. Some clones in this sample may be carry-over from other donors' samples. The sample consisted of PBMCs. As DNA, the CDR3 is TGTGCCAGCAGCTCGAACAGGGTCACCGGGGAGCTGTTTTTT. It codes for CASSSNRVTGELFF.